A single T cell receptor beta chain is shown here with its context. There is no known antigen for this receptor. Base qualities are not provided; no much larger clone lies one nucleotide away. Library preparation used PCR. DNA from cultured CD4+ T cells underwent TCR sequencing with the Oncomine TCR Beta short-read assay at the Johns Hopkins FTIC core. The QIAamp micro DNA kit was used to extract genomic DNA from the cultured CD4+ T cells. Oncomine TCR Beta libraries made from cultured CD4+ T cells were pooled using unique dual indexes and sequenced on an Illumina iSeq 100. Under the source paper's analysis protocol: Non-productive sequences were removed, and CDR3s that did not start with C, did not end with F or W, or were shorter than 7 amino acids were discarded. Antigen-specific clonotypes were identified with the MANAFEST web application by comparing peptide-stimulated wells with reference and other culture wells. To be called positive, a clone needed an FDR below 0.05, an odds ratio above 5, and a productive frequency above 0.1% in at least two of three replicate wells. A clonotype was classed as cross-reactive if the clonotype showed significant expansion both in SARS-CoV-2 spike wells and in at least one common cold coronavirus spike condition. Levenshtein distances (stringdist) and unrooted phylogenetic trees (ape) in R version 3.6.1 were used to assess CDR3 homology. The public reads were run again by TCRdb, first through fastp at Q25 and then through MiXCR, and only productive beta chains were kept. One record per CDR3 amino acid sequence lists the most common genes and DNA. TCRdb assigned the V and J calls; the authors' analysis was not used. Present in this sample are about 15,000 distinct CDR3 sequences, around 30% of which were seen just once. The top ten hold 15% to 19% of the sample.

This record belongs to a study of vaccination and CD4 T cells after COVID-19 (dated by TCRdb to the early 2020s). In the study overall: Convalescent patients had a positive SARS-CoV-2 result on nasal swab PCR, and of these patients, several had mild disease and one had severe disease. For stimulating the cultures, overlapping spike peptide pools were used, derived from SARS-CoV-2 as well as from the common cold coronaviruses HCoV-NL63, HCoV-OC43 and HCoV-229E. Each participant got two doses of either the Pfizer-BioNTech BNT162b2 vaccine (n=8) or the Moderna mRNA-1273 vaccine (n=2). Post-vaccine blood samples were obtained a median of about 70 days after the second vaccine dose, with a range of about 13 to 241 days. In around ten COVID-19 convalescent patients and a handful of infection-naive healthy vaccine recipients, the spike-specific CD4+ TCR repertoire before mRNA vaccination was compared with the repertoire after mRNA vaccination. Post-COVID blood samples were collected from convalescent patients a median of roughly 100 days after diagnosis, with a range of about 30 to 170 days. As controls, cultures received a CEFX viral epitope pool (the positive control), an HIV-1 Nef peptide pool (the negative control), or no peptide at all. The convalescent cohort comprised six males and four females, including two Hispanic individuals, seven Caucasians, two Asians and one multiracial person.

The research as a whole found: Of the vaccine-specific clones found in convalescent patients, nearly all (304 of 307) were mono-reactive for SARS-CoV-2 spike instead of being cross-reactive with common cold coronaviruses. In convalescent patients, a median around 86% of post-vaccine SARS-CoV-2-reactive clones were detected only after vaccination, suggesting vaccine-specific priming. Although the median number of SARS-CoV-2-reactive clonotypes went up from some 23 after infection to 35 to 40 after vaccination, the increase was not significant. Relatively few convalescent patients were included in the study, and early timepoints after natural infection were not analyzed.

Sample treatment or condition, as interpreted from the label and publication: approximately 9-day PBMC culture with coronavirus spike peptide pools or control peptides (ViraFEST assay). The ViraFEST assay was used in the study, in which antigen-specific T cells were expanded with peptide pools and expanded clonotypes were subsequently identified by TCR sequencing. Positive SARS-CoV-2 PCR tests in the convalescent patients dated from March to December 2020, before Alpha, Beta and Delta variants emerged in the United States. PBMCs were cultured at fewer than 2.5 million per well in IMDM supplemented with 5% human AB serum and around 10 IU/ml IL-2, with about 10 ug/ml peptide pools added. Half of the culture medium was replaced with fresh IL-2-containing medium on days 3 and 7. Once the cells had been in culture for about 10 days, the EasySep CD4+ T cell isolation kit was used to isolate CD4+ T cells by negative selection. Ficoll-Paque Plus gradient centrifugation was used to isolate PBMCs from whole blood, and the isolated PBMCs were then either used fresh or cryopreserved at -140C. In general, triplicate wells were set up for every culture condition.

The receptor's source is a human donor with COVID-19. Sequencing was carried out using cultured CD4+ T cells from blood.

The bases read TGTGCCACCAGCATCTGGAGGACTAGCTCGGAGACCCAGTACTTC. This encodes CATSIWRTSSETQYF. The V and J segments used are TRBV15 and TRBJ2-5; 8 central nucleotides agree with TRBD2. Measured from the cysteine to the phenylalanine, the CDR3 is 15 residues long. The retained sequence is limited to the CDR3, 45 bases, with the frame set at the first base. CDR1 and CDR2 were assigned from the germline V gene (reference sequence) as LNHNV and YYDKDF. Germline trimming amounts to 4 bases on V and 5 bases on J, with 9 as the count of junction bases outside the gene matches.